This TCR beta chain is from a study of blood T cell repertoires in COVID-19. In the study overall: COVID-19 samples from acute and convalescent phases originated in the United States, Italy and Spain. T cells, B-cell-depleted T cells, or PBMCs supplied cDNA or gDNA.

Methods used by the authors: Amplification with reference gene primers provided the estimates of nucleated cell counts. Profiled with immunoSEQ multiplex PCR; TCRdb holds only in-frame clones, not every one. The V and J calls and the clone size are those of that table, but D and trimming were determined from the DNA. The repertoire has about 85,000 clones, almost 85% of them found once; the top ten carry 0.95% to 1.5%. The source material was peripheral blood. The TCR originated in a woman aged 80 or older with acute or convalescent COVID-19.

Written as DNA, the CDR3 is TGTGCCAGCAGTGAAGACAGGCCCTTTGACACTGAAGCTTTCTTT. Its protein product is CASSEDRPFDTEAFF. This rearrangement joins TRBV25-1 to TRBJ1-1; possibly TRBD1 for D (6 bases). The CDR3 totals 15 residues. Trimming removed 2 bases at V and 3 bases at J, with 13 bases between. Germline loops: CDR1 MGHDK, CDR2 SYGVNS. Looking up the rest from reference TRBV25-1 and TRBJ1-1 gives the full variable domain: EADIYQTPRYLVIGTGKKITLECSQTMGHDKMYWYQQDPGMELHLIHYSYGVNSTEKGDLSSESTVSRIRTEHFPLTLESARPSHTSQYLCASSEDRPFDTEAFFGQGTRLTVV.